These 27 T cell receptor beta chains share one sample of origin, sequenced in a study of neurological immune-mediated disorders. A single record per CDR3 protein comes from TCRdb applying MiXCR to the 5' RACE reads. Of tens of thousands of distinct CDR3 sequences listed, roughly 3.5% are singletons. Source material: PBMCs. The receptors stem from a woman between 45 and 60 years old with multiple sclerosis.

The sample holds many counts of this clonotype. V gene TRBV21-1 combines with J gene TRBJ1-5. TRBV21-1 is flagged as a pseudogene. This CDR3 is 13 amino acids long. The CDR3 sequence is CASRYPGIRPQHF. The CDR3 DNA reads TGTGCCAGCAGATACCCAGGTATTCGGCCCCAGCATTTT.

This clonotype appeared many times. The V call is TRBV20-1, the J call TRBJ2-7; TRBD2 aligns across 12 bases. The length of the CDR3 is 15 residues. The germline V gene encodes CDR1 DFQATT and CDR2 SNEGSKA (reference sequence). The ends lost 0 bases at V and 5 bases at J; junction bases unmatched: 5. Written as DNA, the CDR3 is TGCAGTGCTAGAGAGACTAGCGGGAGTGGCCACGAGCAGTACTTC. This encodes CSARETSGSGHEQYF.

This clonotype was seen many times. The genes are TRBV27 and TRBJ1-2, with D hard to call. V lost 8 bases, J lost 5 bases, and 15 bases lay in between. Germline loops: CDR1 MNHEY, CDR2 SMNVEV (reference sequence). The CDR3 length is 13 residues. The CDR3 is CASAAGPFYGYTF. In DNA form, the CDR3 reads TGTGCCAGCGCCGCCGGGCCCTTTTATGGCTACACCTTC.

This clonotype has ten or more counts. The chain joins TRBV7-2 to TRBJ1-1; TRBD1 matches 8 bases. The length of the CDR3 is 14 residues. Germline trimming cut 3 bases from V and 4 bases from J; bases unmatched to any gene: 4. From germline, CDR1 is SGHTA and CDR2 FQGNSA. CDR3 sequence: CASSFAQGVTEAFF. The CDR3 nucleotides are TGTGCCAGCAGCTTCGCACAGGGGGTCACTGAAGCTTTCTTT.

This clonotype was seen many times. The chain joins TRBV12-3 or TRBV12-4 to TRBJ1-2, with D unclear. CDR3 length: 15 residues. V shed 6 bases and J shed 0 bases, with 14 bases lying between them. The CDR3 reads CASRGIRAPNYGYTF. In DNA, the CDR3 is TGTGCCAGCAGGGGGATTAGAGCACCTAACTATGGCTACACCTTC.

This clonotype was counted at least ten times. CDR3 residues: CSVGGQINEKLFF. CDR3 sequence (DNA): TGCAGCGTTGGGGGACAGATTAATGAAAAACTGTTTTTT. The chain recombines TRBV29-1 with TRBJ1-4, with TRBD1 identical over 7 bases. J gave up 4 bases and V 4 bases, and 3 bases lay outside the gene matches. CDR3 length equals 13 residues. Germline V gene lookup returns CDR1 SQVTM and CDR2 ANQGSEA.

V and J are TRBV5-1 and TRBJ2-1, with D possibly TRBD1 on 6 matching bases. The CDR3 spans 13 residues. Germline CDR1 reads SGHRS; CDR2 reads YFSETQ. Trimming took off 6 bases at V and 8 bases at J, with 15 bases between the two ends. As DNA, the CDR3 is TGCGCCAGCAAAGATTTAGGGGGATATGAGCAGTTCTTC. Its protein is CASKDLGGYEQFF.

This clonotype was picked up a small number of times. The chain employs TRBV6-9 and TRBJ2-1, with 12 nucleotides matching TRBD2. There are 15 residues in the CDR3. The trim removed 6 bases at V and 6 bases at J, leaving 6 bases unmatched. Germline CDR1 MNHGY, CDR2 SVAAGI. The chain's CDR3 is CASRPPGLAGNEQFF. CDR3 in DNA: TGTGCCAGCAGGCCACCGGGACTAGCGGGCAATGAGCAGTTCTTC.

The chain has TRBV29-1 and TRBJ1-5, with D unresolved. The germline CDR1 and CDR2 sequences are SQVTM and ANQGSEA. There are 12 residues in the CDR3. The CDR3: CSARSRGQPQHF. In DNA form, the CDR3 reads TGCAGTGCTAGATCCCGGGGACAGCCCCAGCATTTT. The full variable domain, rest sourced from reference TRBV29-1 and TRBJ1-5, is SAVISQKPSRDICQRGTSLTIQCQVDSQVTMMFWYRQQPGQSLTLIATANQGSEATYESGFVIDKFPISRPNLTFSTLTVSNMSPEDSSIYLCSARSRGQPQHFGDGTRLSIL.

This clonotype has a count of ten or more. This rearrangement joins TRBV11-2 to TRBJ1-1; a possible D gene is TRBD1 (6 bases). Germline V gives CDR1 SGHAT, CDR2 FQNNGV. This CDR3 spans 16 amino acids. Between the trimmed V and J ends, which lost 5 bases and 0 bases, there was a span of 16 bases. The CDR3 region has the DNA TGTGCCAGCAGCAGGACTGCAGGGGTAATGAACACTGAAGCTTTCTTT. Amino acid sequence: CASSRTAGVMNTEAFF.

In this sample, this clonotype turned up many times. This chain joins TRBV15 and TRBJ2-1; 13 bases fit TRBD2. Trimming at V came to 5 bases and at J to 6 bases, leaving 4 bases not matched to a gene. Germline V gene data show CDR1 as LNHNV and CDR2 as YYDKDF (reference sequence). The CDR3 is 15 amino acids. CDR3: CATSRRTSGSNEQFF. DNA of the CDR3: TGTGCCACCAGCCGAAGGACTAGCGGGAGCAATGAGCAGTTCTTC.

This clonotype was seen many times. The chain has TRBV24-1 and TRBJ2-3; tentatively, D is TRBD2 (5 bases). The germline V gene has CDR1 KGHDR and CDR2 SFDVKD. The CDR3 totals 18 residues. Deletions cut 6 bases from V and 0 bases from J, with 21 bases between. As DNA, the CDR3 is TGTGCCACCAGTCGTAGTAGCGCTGACCTCACTAGCACAGATACGCAGTATTTT. Its translation is CATSRSSADLTSTDTQYF.

Of note for this clonotype: A much larger clone is a single base away; this may be a read error. V is TRBV21-1 and J is TRBJ1-2. TRBV21-1 is labeled a pseudogene. The CDR3 runs 10 residues. The CDR3 DNA is TGTGCCAGAAGCAAAGATGGCTACACCTTC. It yields the protein CARSKDGYTF.

The chain couples TRBV7-2 to TRBJ1-4; no definite D call. The CDR3 contains 17 residues. V was shortened by 2 bases and J by 8 bases, with 21 bases between the two germline ends. CDR1 and CDR2 (germline): SGHTA, FQGNSA. The CDR3 region is CASSLNPPSGLGEKLFF. DNA of the CDR3: TGTGCCAGCAGCTTAAACCCACCGTCGGGGTTAGGGGAAAAACTGTTTTTT.

In its sample, this clonotype was seen many times. The chain recombines TRBV5-5 with TRBJ2-7; a weak D match, TRBD2 (5 bases). The CDR3 covers 15 residues. Looked up from germline, CDR1 is SGHKS and CDR2 is YYEKEE (reference sequence). V gave up 0 bases and J gave up 1 base, with 11 bases separating them. The CDR3 DNA sequence: TGTGCCAGCAGCTTGGAGTCGGGCGGGTCCTACGAGCAGTACTTC. The encoded protein is CASSLESGGSYEQYF.

This clonotype was detected many times. This chain links TRBV20-1 with TRBJ2-7; 7 bases are a match to TRBD2. The ends lost 0 bases at V and 5 bases at J; junction bases unmatched: 13. This CDR3 has 16 residues. Germline CDR1 is DFQATT and CDR2 is SNEGSKA (reference sequence). CDR3 sequence (DNA): TGCAGTGCTAGAGATAGTAGGGCGGGAGCGCGGCACGAGCAGTACTTC. This translates into CSARDSRAGARHEQYF.

In its sample, this clonotype was seen many times. V gene TRBV7-2 combines with J gene TRBJ2-6; D gene uncertain. V lost 3 bases and J 3 bases, leaving 9 bases between the germline ends. This CDR3 comprises 15 residues. Germline V gives CDR1 SGHTA, CDR2 FQGNSA. CDR3 bases: TGTGCCAGCAGCTTGGCCGGCTTTGGGGCCAACGTCCTGACTTTC. It specifies CASSLAGFGANVLTF.

This chain joins TRBV20-1 and TRBJ2-5; unclear D gene. CDR1 is DFQATT, CDR2 SNEGSKA, per germline (reference sequence). Trimming took off 0 bases at V and 2 bases at J, with 16 bases between the two ends. The CDR3 totals 16 residues. This CDR3 reads CSARDRAANFQETQYF. In nucleotides, the CDR3 is TGCAGTGCTAGAGATAGGGCAGCCAACTTTCAAGAGACCCAGTACTTC.

About this clonotype: It may be a read error: a sequence one base away is much more abundant. The chain links TRBV24-1 to TRBJ2-2, with TRBD2 matching over 7 bases. Germline assignment: CDR1 KGHDR and CDR2 SFDVKD. The CDR3 runs 13 residues. The CDR3 sequence: CATSVPSRGDLFF. The DNA for the CDR3 is TGTGCCACCAGTGTCCCATCCCGGGGGGATCTGTTTTTT.

This clonotype was seen ten or more times. The V gene is TRBV6-2 or TRBV6-3, the J gene TRBJ1-5, with 9 bases lining up with TRBD1. The CDR3 loop spans 17 amino acids. CDR1 MNHEY and CDR2 SVGEGT come from the germline V gene. Trimming removed 5 bases from V and 1 base from J; junction bases left unmatched: 9. CDR3 bases: TGTGCCAGCAGTAACCGGACAGGGGTTTGGAGCAATCAGCCCCAGCATTTT. The encoded protein is CASSNRTGVWSNQPQHF.

This chain joins TRBV6-1 and TRBJ2-1; TRBD2 matches at 13 bases. V trimming: 6 bases; J trimming: 7 bases; junction bases outside the gene matches: 0. CDR1 and CDR2 (germline): MNHNS, SASEGT. This CDR3 is 13 amino acids long. CDR3 nucleotide sequence: TGTGCCAGCAGACTAGCGGGAGGGAATGAGCAGTTCTTC. Translation gives CASRLAGGNEQFF.

This clonotype appeared a few times. One end of the junction varies from germline; a read error may be responsible. The chain links TRBV20-1 to TRBJ1-5; TRBD1 is a possible D gene (6 bases). The V gene's germline CDR1 is DFQATT and CDR2 SNEGSKA (reference sequence). The CDR3 runs to 12 residues. The CDR3 DNA reads as TGCAGTGCTAGCAGGGGAGGGCAGCCCCAGAATTTT. Its protein product is CSASRGGQPQNF.

In this sample, this clonotype turned up many times. The V and J genes are TRBV4-3 and TRBJ2-7; 9 bases match TRBD1. The CDR3 sequence is 14 residues long. Germline assignment: CDR1 LGHNA and CDR2 YSLEER. Trimming took 0 bases from V and 6 from J; bases not matched to a gene: 3. The CDR3 sequence is CASSQEQGAREQYF. CDR3 bases: TGCGCCAGCAGCCAAGAACAGGGGGCGCGCGAGCAGTACTTC.

This clonotype was detected many times. The chain joins TRBV5-1 to TRBJ2-6; D gene uncertain. Germline V CDR1 and CDR2: SGHRS, YFSETQ. The CDR3 sequence is 20 residues long. Trimming took 1 base from V and 0 from J, leaving 20 bases between them. This CDR3 reads CASSLWPVETLSSGANVLTF. CDR3 sequence (DNA): TGCGCCAGCAGCTTGTGGCCTGTGGAGACTTTGAGCTCTGGGGCCAACGTCCTGACTTTC.

There are many counts of this clonotype. This rearrangement joins TRBV4-3 to TRBJ2-2; 7 bases agree with TRBD2. The CDR3 sequence is 15 residues long. V trimming: 3 bases; J trimming: 5 bases; junction bases outside the gene matches: 6. CDR1 is LGHNA and CDR2 is YSLEER in the germline V gene. The CDR3 DNA is TGCGCCAGCAGCCATTGGGGGAGGGGAACCGGGGAGCTGTTTTTT. Protein sequence: CASSHWGRGTGELFF.

This clonotype was counted ten times or more. The CDR3 is CSAAGLAGVGATQYF. The CDR3 DNA is TGCAGTGCTGCTGGACTAGCGGGAGTAGGAGCTACGCAGTATTTT. The genes are TRBV20-1 and TRBJ2-3; TRBD2 matches at 13 bases. V shed 5 bases, J shed 8 bases, and the junction held 10 bases outside the gene matches. This CDR3 contains 15 residues. Germline assignment: CDR1 DFQATT and CDR2 SNEGSKA (reference sequence).

This clonotype was found many times. This chain connects TRBV5-6 to TRBJ2-7, with 10 bases matching TRBD1. This CDR3 has 14 amino acids. Germline loops: CDR1 SGHDT, CDR2 YYEEEE. With 2 bases clipped from V and 5 bases from J, the junction kept 4 bases outside the gene matches. CDR3 region: CASSFGTGDHEQYF. Written as DNA, the CDR3 is TGTGCCAGCAGCTTCGGGACAGGGGACCACGAGCAGTACTTC.